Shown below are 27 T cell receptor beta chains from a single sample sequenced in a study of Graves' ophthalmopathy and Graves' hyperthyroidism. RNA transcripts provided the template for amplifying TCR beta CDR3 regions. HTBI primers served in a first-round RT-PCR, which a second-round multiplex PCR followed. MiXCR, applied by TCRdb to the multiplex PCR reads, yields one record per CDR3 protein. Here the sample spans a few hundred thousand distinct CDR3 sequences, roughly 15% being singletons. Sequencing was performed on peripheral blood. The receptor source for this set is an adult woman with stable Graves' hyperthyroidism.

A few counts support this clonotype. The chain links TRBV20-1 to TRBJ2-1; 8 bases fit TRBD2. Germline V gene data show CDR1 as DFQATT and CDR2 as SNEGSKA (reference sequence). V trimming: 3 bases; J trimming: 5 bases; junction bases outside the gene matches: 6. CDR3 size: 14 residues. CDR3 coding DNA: TGCAGTGCTAGCGGGCTAGCGGGTAACAATGAGCAGTTCTTC. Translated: CSASGLAGNNEQFF.

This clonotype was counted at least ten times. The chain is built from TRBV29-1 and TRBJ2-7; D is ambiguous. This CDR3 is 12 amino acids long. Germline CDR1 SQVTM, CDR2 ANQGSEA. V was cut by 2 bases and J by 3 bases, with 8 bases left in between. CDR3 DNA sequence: TGCAGCGTTGAAAAGTCCCACTACGAGCAGTACTTC. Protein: CSVEKSHYEQYF.

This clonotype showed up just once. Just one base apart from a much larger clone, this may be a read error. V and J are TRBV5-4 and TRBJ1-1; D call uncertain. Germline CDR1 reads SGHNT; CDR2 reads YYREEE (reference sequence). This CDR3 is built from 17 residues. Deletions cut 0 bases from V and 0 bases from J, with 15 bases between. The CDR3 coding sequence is TGTGCCAGCAGCTTGGATCCTGGGTACACTGTGAACACTGAAGCTTTCTTT. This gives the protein CASSLDPGYTVNTEAFF.

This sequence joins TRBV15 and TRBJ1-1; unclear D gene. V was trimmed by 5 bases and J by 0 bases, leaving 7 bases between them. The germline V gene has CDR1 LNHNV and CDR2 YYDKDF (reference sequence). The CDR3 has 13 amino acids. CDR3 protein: CATSEIMNTEAFF. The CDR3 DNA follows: TGTGCCACCAGCGAGATCATGAACACTGAAGCTTTCTTT.

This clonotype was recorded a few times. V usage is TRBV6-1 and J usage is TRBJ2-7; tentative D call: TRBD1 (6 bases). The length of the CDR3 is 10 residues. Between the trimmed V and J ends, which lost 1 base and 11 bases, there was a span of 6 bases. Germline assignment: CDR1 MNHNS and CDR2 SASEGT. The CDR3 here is CASSEGQEYF. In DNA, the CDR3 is TGTGCCAGCAGTGAAGGACAGGAGTACTTC.

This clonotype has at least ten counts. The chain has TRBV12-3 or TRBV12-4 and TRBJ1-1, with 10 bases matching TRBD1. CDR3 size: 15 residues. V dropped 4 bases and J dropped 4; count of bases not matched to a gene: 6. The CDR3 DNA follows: TGTGCCAGCAGTTCAGGGGGACAGGGGATCACTGAAGCTTTCTTT. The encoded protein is CASSSGGQGITEAFF.

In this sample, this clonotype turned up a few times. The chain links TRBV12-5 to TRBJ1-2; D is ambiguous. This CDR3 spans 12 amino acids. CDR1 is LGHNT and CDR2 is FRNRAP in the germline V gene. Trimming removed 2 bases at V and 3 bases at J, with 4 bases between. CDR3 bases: TGTGCTAGTGGTTTGAACGACTATGGCTACACCTTC. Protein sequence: CASGLNDYGYTF.

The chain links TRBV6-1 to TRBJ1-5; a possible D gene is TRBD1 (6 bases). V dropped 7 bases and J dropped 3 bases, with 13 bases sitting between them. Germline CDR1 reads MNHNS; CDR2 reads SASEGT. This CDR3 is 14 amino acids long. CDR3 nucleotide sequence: TGTGCCAGCACGGGGGGCTCCTACAATCAGCCCCAGCATTTT. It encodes CASTGGSYNQPQHF.

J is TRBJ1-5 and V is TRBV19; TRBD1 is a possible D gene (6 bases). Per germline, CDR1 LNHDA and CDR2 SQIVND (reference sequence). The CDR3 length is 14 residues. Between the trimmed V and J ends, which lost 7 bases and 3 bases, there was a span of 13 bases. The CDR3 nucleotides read TGTGCCAGTAAGGGGGAGGACTTCAATCAGCCCCAGCATTTT. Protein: CASKGEDFNQPQHF. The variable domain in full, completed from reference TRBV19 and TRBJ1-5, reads DGGITQSPKYLFRKEGQNVTLSCEQNLNHDAMYWYRQDPGQGLRLIYYSQIVNDFQKGDIAEGYSVSREKKESFPLTVTSAQKNPTAFYLCASKGEDFNQPQHFGDGTRLSIL.

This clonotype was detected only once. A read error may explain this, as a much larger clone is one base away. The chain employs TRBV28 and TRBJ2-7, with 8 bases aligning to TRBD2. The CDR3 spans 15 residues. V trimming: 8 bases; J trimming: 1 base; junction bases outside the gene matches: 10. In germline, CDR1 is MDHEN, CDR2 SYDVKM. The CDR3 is CASLAGAGGSYEQYF. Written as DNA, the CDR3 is TGTGCCAGCCTCGCCGGTGCGGGAGGTTCCTACGAGCAGTACTTC.

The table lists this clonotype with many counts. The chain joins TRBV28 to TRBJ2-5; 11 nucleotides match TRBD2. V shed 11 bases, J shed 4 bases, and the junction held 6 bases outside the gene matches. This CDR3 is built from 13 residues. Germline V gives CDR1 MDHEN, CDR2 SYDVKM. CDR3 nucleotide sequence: TGTGCCTCGACGGGACTAGCGGCAGAGACCCAGTACTTC. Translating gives CASTGLAAETQYF.

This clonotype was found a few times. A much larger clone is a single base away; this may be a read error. The CDR3 sequence: CASRIRATEACF. As DNA, the CDR3 is TGTGCCAGCAGGATTCGGGCCACTGAAGCTTGCTTT. The V call is TRBV28, the J call TRBJ1-1; no reliable D call. The germline CDR1 and CDR2 sequences are MDHEN and SYDVKM. The CDR3 covers 12 residues.

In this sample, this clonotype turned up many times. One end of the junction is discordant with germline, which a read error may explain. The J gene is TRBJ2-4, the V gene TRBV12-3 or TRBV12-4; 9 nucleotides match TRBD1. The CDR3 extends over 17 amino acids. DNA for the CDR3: TGTGCCAGTTCCGGGACAGGGACCTGGGTGCCCAAAAACATTAAGTACTTC. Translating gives CASSGTGTWVPKNIKYF.

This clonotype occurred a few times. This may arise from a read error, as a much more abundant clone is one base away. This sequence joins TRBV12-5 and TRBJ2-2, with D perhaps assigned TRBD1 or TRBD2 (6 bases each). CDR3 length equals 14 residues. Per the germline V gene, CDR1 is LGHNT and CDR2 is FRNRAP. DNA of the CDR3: TGTGTTAGTGGTCTGGAGAGGGGGGTCGGGGAGCTGTTTTTT. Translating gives CVSGLERGVGELFF.

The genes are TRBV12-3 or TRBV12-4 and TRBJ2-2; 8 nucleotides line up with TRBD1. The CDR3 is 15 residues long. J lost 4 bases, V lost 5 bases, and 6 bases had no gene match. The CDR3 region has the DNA TGTGCCAGCAGTCGACAGGGGTCAGGCACCGGGGAGCTGTTTTTT. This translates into CASSRQGSGTGELFF.

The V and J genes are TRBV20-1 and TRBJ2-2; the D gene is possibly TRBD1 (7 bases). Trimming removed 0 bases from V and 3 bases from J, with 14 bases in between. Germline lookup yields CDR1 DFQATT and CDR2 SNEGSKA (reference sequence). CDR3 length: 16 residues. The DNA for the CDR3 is TGCAGTGCTAGAGATGGAGGGGGCGGTGACACCGGGGAGCTGTTTTTT. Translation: CSARDGGGGDTGELFF.

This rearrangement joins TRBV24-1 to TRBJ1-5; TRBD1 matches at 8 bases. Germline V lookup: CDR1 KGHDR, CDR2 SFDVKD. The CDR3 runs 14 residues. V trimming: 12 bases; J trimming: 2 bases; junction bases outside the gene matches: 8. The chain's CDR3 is CAAGQGGGNQPQHF. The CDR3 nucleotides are TGTGCCGCAGGACAGGGAGGGGGCAATCAGCCCCAGCATTTT.

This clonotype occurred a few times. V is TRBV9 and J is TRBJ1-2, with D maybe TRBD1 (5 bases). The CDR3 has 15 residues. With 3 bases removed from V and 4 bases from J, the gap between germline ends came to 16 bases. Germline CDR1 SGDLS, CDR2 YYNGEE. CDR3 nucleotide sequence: TGTGCCAGCAGCGGCGAGGGGCAGGGCCCCTATGGCTACACCTTC. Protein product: CASSGEGQGPYGYTF.

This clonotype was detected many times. The CDR3 DNA is TGTGCCAGCAGTTCAGGGGTGACAGGGGTGGAAGGGCCCCAGCATTTT. Translated, it gives CASSSGVTGVEGPQHF. V gene TRBV12-3 or TRBV12-4 combines with J gene TRBJ1-5; 8 nucleotides line up with TRBD1. CDR3 length: 16 amino acids. V dropped 4 bases and J dropped 9; count of bases not matched to a gene: 14.

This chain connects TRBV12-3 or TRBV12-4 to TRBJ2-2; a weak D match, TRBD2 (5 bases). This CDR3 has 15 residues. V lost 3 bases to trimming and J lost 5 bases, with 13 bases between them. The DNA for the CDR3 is TGTGCCAGCAGTTTTGGATTAGCGCTTACCGGGGAGCTGTTTTTT. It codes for CASSFGLALTGELFF.

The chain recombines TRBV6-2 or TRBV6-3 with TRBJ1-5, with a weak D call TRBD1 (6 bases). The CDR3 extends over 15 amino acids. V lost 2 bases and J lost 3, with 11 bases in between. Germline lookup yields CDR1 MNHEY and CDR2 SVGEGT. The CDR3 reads CASSYQDSYNQPQHF. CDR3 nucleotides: TGTGCCAGCAGTTACCAGGACAGCTACAATCAGCCCCAGCATTTT.

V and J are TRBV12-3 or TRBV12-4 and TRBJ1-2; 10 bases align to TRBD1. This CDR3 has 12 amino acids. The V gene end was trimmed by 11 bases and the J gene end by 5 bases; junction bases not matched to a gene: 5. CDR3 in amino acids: CAQRQGAYGYTF. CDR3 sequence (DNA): TGTGCCCAGAGACAGGGGGCGTATGGCTACACCTTC.

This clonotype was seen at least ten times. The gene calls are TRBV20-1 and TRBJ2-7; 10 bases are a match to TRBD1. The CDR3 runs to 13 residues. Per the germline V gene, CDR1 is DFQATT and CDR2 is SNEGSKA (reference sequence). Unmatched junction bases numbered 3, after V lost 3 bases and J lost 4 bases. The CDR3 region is CSARGDRGYEQYF. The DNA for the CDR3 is TGCAGTGCTAGGGGGGACAGGGGTTACGAGCAGTACTTC.

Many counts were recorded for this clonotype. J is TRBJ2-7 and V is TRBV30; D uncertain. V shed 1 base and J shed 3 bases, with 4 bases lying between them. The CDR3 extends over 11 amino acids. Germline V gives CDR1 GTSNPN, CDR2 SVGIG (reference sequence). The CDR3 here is CAWSANYEQYF. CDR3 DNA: TGTGCCTGGAGTGCTAACTACGAGCAGTACTTC.

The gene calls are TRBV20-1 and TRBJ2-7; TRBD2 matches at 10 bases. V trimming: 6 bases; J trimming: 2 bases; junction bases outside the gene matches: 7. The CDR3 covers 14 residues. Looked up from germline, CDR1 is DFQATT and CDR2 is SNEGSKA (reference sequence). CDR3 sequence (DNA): TGCAGTGCCGCCGGACTAGCGGATACCTACGAGCAGTACTTC. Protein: CSAAGLADTYEQYF.

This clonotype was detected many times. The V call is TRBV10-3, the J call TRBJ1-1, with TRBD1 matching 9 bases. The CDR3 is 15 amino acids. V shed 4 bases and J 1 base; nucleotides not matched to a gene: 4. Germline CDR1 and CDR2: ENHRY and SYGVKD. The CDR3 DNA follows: TGTGCCATCAGTGGGCAACAGGGGGCGAACACTGAAGCTTTCTTT. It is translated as CAISGQQGANTEAFF.

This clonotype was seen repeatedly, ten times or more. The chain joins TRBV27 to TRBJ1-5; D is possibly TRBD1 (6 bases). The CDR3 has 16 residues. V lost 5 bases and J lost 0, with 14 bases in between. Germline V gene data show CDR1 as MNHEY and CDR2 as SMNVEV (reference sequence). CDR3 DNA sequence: TGTGCCAGCAGTATACAGGGACCCGATAGCAATCAGCCCCAGCATTTT. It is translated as CASSIQGPDSNQPQHF.